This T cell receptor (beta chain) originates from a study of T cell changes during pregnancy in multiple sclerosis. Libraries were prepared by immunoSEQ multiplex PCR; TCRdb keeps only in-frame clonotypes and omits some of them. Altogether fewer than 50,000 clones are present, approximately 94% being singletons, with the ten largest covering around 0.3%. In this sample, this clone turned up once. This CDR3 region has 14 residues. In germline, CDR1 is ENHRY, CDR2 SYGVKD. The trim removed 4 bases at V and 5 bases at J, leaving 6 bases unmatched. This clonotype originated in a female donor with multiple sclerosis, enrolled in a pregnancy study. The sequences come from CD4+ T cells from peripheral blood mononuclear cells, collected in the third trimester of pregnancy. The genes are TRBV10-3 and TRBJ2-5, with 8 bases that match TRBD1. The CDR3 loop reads CAISAQGAGETQYF. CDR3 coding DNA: TGTGCCATCAGTGCGCAGGGGGCTGGGGAGACCCAGTACTTC.